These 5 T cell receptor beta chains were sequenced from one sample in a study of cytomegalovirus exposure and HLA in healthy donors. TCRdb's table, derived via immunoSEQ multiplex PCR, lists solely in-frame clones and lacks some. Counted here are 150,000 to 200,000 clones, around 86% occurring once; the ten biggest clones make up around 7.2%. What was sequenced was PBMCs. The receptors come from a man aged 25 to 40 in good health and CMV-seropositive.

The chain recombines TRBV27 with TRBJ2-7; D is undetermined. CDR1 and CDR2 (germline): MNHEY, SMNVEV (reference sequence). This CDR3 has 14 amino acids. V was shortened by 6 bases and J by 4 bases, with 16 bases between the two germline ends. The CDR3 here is CASSPLVGRYEQYF. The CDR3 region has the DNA TGTGCCAGCAGCCCATTAGTAGGGCGTTACGAGCAGTACTTC.

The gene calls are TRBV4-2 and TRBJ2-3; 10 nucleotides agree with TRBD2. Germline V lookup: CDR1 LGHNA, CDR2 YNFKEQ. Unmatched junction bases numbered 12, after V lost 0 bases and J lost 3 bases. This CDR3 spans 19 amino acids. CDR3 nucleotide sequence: TGTGCCAGCAGCCAAGAACAGGCTAGCGGGAGTTCGAGGACAGATACGCAGTATTTT. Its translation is CASSQEQASGSSRTDTQYF.

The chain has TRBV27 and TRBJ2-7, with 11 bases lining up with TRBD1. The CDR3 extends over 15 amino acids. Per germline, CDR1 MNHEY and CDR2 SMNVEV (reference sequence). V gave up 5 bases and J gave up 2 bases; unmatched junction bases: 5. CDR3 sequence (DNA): TGTGCCAGCAGTCCTAGGACAGGGGGCCCCTACGAGCAGTACTTC. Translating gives CASSPRTGGPYEQYF.

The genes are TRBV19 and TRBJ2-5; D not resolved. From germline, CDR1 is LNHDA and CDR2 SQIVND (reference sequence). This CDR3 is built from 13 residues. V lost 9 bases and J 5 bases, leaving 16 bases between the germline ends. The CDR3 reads CASSWGGEETQYF. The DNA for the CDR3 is TGTGCCAGCTCGTGGGGTGGCGAGGAGACCCAGTACTTC.

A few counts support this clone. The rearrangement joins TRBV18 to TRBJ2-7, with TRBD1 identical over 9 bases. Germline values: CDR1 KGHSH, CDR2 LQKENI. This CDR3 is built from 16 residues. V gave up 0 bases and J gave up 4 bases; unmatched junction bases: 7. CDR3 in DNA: TGTGCCAGCTCACCACCACCGGGACAGGGTGTTTACGAGCAGTACTTC. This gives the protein CASSPPPGQGVYEQYF.